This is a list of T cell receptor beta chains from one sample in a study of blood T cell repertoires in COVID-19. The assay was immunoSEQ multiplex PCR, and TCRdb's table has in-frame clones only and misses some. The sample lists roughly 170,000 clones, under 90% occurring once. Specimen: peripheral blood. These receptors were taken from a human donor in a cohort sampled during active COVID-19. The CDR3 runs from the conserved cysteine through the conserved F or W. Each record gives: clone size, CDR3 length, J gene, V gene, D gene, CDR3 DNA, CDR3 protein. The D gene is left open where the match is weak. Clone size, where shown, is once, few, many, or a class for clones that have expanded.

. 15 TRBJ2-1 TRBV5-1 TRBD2 TGCGCCAGCAGCATTAGCGGGGGGCCATACAATGAGCAGTTCTTC CASSISGGPYNEQFF
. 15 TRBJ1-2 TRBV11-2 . TGTGCCAGCAGCTTAGGGTCGCGGGAGGGCTATGGCTACACCTTC CASSLGSREGYGYTF
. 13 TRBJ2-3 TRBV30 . TGTGCCTGGAGTACCCGACAGAACCTCGTCACGTATTTT CAWSTRQNLVTYF
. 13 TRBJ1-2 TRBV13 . TGTGCCAGCAGCTTGGGCAGGGGAAGCGGCTACACCTTC CASSLGRGSGYTF
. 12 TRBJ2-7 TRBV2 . TGTGCCAGCGGACTACTGAGCTACGAGCAGTACTTC CASGLLSYEQYF
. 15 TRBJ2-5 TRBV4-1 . TGCGCCAGCAGCCAAGGCCGGGACACGCAAGAGACCCAGTACTTC CASSQGRDTQETQYF
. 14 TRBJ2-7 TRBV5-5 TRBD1 TGTGCCAGCAGCCCTCTCACAGGGGTTTACGAGCAGTACTTC CASSPLTGVYEQYF
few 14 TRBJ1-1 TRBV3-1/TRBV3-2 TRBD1 TGTGCCAGCAGCCAGGACAGGGGGAAAACTGAAGCTTTCTTT CASSQDRGKTEAFF
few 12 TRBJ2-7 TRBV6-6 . TGTGCCAGCAGCCCTACAGGGTACGAGCAGTACTTC CASSPTGYEQYF
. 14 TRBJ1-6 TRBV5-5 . TGTGCCAGCAGCTTCGGGTTGAATAATTCACCCCTCCACTTT CASSFGLNNSPLHF
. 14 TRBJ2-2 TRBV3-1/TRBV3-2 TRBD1 TGTGCCAGCAGCATCCCGGGACAGGGCGGGGAGCTGTTTTTT CASSIPGQGGELFF
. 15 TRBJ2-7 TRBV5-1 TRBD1 TGCGCCAGCAGCTTGGGCCAGGGGGTATCCTACGAGCAGTACTTC CASSLGQGVSYEQYF
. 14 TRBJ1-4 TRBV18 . TGTGCCAGCTCACCACAGGGACTAGATGAAAAACTGTTTTTT CASSPQGLDEKLFF
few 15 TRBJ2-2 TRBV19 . TGTGCCAGTAGTGAAGGGGGGGATAACACCGGGGAGCTGTTTTTT CASSEGGDNTGELFF
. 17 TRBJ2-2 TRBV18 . TGTGCCAGCTCACCAATCCAGGAGACAGGGAACACCGGGGAGCTGTTTTTT CASSPIQETGNTGELFF
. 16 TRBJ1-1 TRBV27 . TGTGCCAGCAGTTTATGGCCCACTGGCGGGGGGACTGAAGCTTTCTTT CASSLWPTGGGTEAFF
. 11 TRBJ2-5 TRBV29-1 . TGCAGCGTCCAACAGGGAGAGACCCAGTACTTC CSVQQGETQYF
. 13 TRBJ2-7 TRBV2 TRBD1 TGTGCCAGCAGTGGCAGGGGGCAGGGCGAGCAGTACTTC CASSGRGQGEQYF
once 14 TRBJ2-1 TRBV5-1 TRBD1 TGCGCCAGCAGCTTTCGGACAGGAAACAATGAGCAGTTCTTC CASSFRTGNNEQFF
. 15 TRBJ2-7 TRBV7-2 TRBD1 TGTGCCAGCAGCTTCCGGGACAGAGACTTCAACGAGCAGTACTTC CASSFRDRDFNEQYF
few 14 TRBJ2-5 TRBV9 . TGTGCCAGCAGCGTAGGACCCCGGGAAGAGACCCAGTACTTC CASSVGPREETQYF
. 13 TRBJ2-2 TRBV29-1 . TGCAGCGCCCAGAGGGAGAACACCGGGGAGCTGTTTTTT CSAQRENTGELFF
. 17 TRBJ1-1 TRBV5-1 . TGCGCCAGCAGCGATTACCCCGGGGTGAGGAGTAACACTGAAGCTTTCTTT CASSDYPGVRSNTEAFF
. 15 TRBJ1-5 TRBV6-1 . TGTGCCAGCAGTGAGTGGTTGGGGGCGGGCCAGCCCCAGCATTTT CASSEWLGAGQPQHF
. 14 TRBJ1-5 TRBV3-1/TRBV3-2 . TGTGCCAGCAGCCACAGGGGCCGGAATCAGCCCCAGCATTTT CASSHRGRNQPQHF
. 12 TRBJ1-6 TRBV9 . TGTGCCAGCAATTCGGGAACTTCACCCCTCCACTTT CASNSGTSPLHF
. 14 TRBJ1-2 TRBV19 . TGTGCCAGTAGTATAGATCGGGCAGGGGTTGGCTACACCTTC CASSIDRAGVGYTF
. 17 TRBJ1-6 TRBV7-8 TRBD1 TGTGCCAGCAGCTTAGTGGCAGGGGGCTCCTATAATTCACCCCTCCACTTT CASSLVAGGSYNSPLHF
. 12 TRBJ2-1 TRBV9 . TGTGCCAGCAGCGTAGCCTTCAATGAGCAGTTCTTC CASSVAFNEQFF
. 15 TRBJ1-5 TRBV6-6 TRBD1 TGTGCCAGCAGTACGGACAGGGAGAGGGGTCAGCCCCAGCATTTT CASSTDRERGQPQHF
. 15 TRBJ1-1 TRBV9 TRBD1 TGTGCCAGCAGCGTAGGGGGGACAGGGTATGAGGAAGCTTTCTTT CASSVGGTGYEEAFF
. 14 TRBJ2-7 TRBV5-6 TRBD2 TGTGCCAGCAGCTTCCCGACTAGCGGGGGCGAGCAGTACTTC CASSFPTSGGEQYF
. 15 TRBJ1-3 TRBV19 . TGTGCCAGTAGTCTATCGACTCGTTCGTTAAACACCATATATTTT CASSLSTRSLNTIYF
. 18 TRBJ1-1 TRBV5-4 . TGTGCCAGCAGAACTTGGGGGGGCAGAGGGAATTCTAGAGCTGAAGCTTTCTTT CASRTWGGRGNSRAEAFF
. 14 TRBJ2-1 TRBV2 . TGTGCCAGCTCCCGAGGGAGAGGGAACAATGAGCAGTTCTTC CASSRGRGNNEQFF
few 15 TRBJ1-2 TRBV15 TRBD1 TGTGCCACCAGCTCCACCCCGGGACAGGGAAGTGGCTACACCTTC CATSSTPGQGSGYTF
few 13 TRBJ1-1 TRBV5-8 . TGTGCCAGCACTATCCTAGGCGGCACTGAAGCTTTCTTT CASTILGGTEAFF
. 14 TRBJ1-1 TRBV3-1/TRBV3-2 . TGTGCCAGCAGCCAAGATAGTCGACAGACCGAAGCTTTCTTT CASSQDSRQTEAFF